This record concerns one T cell receptor (beta chain) sequence. The protocol was immunoSEQ multiplex PCR, while the TCRdb copy is restricted to in-frame clones and leaves out a portion. The sample lists tens of thousands of clones; 80% were seen once. The data were obtained in a study of T cell clones after liver transplantation. Germline CDR1 is SGHDT and CDR2 is YYEEEE. This CDR3 region has 14 residues. Trimming removed 5 bases from V and 8 bases from J; junction bases left unmatched: 7. The receptor was derived from a human patient who received a liver transplant. These T cells may partly come from the graft donor. J is TRBJ1-2 and V is TRBV5-6, with 12 bases identical to TRBD1. This specimen was CD4+ T cells from blood, taken 12 months after liver transplant. DNA for the CDR3: TGTGCCAGCAGACCTAGGGGGACAGGGGGCGGCTACACCTTC. Protein sequence: CASRPRGTGGGYTF.